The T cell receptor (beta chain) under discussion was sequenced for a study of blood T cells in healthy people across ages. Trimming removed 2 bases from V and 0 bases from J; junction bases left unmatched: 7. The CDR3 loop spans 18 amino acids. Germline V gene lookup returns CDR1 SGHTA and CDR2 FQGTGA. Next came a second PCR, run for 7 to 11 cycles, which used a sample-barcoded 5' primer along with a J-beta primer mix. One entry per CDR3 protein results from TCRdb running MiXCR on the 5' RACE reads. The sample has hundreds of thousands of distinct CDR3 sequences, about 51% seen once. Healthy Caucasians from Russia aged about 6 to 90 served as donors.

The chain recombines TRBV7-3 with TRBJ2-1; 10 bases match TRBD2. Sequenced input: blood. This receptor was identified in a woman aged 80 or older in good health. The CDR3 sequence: CASSLFAAGGLSYNEQFF. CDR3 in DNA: TGTGCCAGCAGCTTATTCGCAGCGGGAGGGCTCTCCTACAATGAGCAGTTCTTC.